Listed below are T cell receptor beta chains from one sample, sequenced in a study of beta chain features in type 1 diabetes. Here immunoSEQ multiplex PCR was the method, and the copy in TCRdb shows in-frame clones only, minus some. The table records 350,000 to 450,000 clones, more than 11% of them present only once. Sequenced material: naive CD4+ T cells from blood. These receptors were collected from a man aged 30 to 39 in good health. Each CDR3 is given without its conserved first and last residue. The D gene is left open where the match is weak. Size values are once, few and many counts, or a class for expanded clones, and some rows have none.

ASRIPGDNEQF	NA	TRBV7-2	TRBJ2-1	NA
ASSQEGLHNEQF	NA	TRBV4-2	TRBJ2-1	NA
ASSLGRGTGNYEQY	TRBD1	TRBV7-2	TRBJ2-7	few
ASSPRQGTNEKLF	TRBD1	TRBV7-9	TRBJ1-4	few
ASSVRDGFTEAF	NA	TRBV9	TRBJ1-1	few
ASSYRIAGGYNEQF	TRBD2	TRBV6-5	TRBJ2-1	once
AISESQTVVAKNIQY	NA	TRBV10-3	TRBJ2-4	many
ASSTTAGKRNEQY	NA	TRBV6-6	TRBJ2-7	NA
ASSIDSVDREQF	NA	TRBV19	TRBJ2-1	NA
ASSRIDIFNTEAF	NA	TRBV27	TRBJ1-1	NA
ANKPRHGHQPQH	NA	TRBV7-9	TRBJ1-5	NA
ASSPQADTQY	NA	TRBV11-2	TRBJ2-3	NA
ASSFRTGQETQY	NA	TRBV5-4	TRBJ2-5	few
ASSWTHRDVTDTQY	NA	TRBV7-6	TRBJ2-3	NA
SVEGWVGHYEQY	NA	TRBV29-1	TRBJ2-7	many
ASSLDRNTEAF	NA	TRBV18	TRBJ1-1	few
ASSPASGGRSEQF	TRBD2	TRBV18	TRBJ2-1	NA
ASSQGTGTYGYT	TRBD1	TRBV4-3	TRBJ1-2	few
ASSVALGLQETQY	NA	TRBV9	TRBJ2-5	NA
ASSPDRGQKIQY	TRBD1	TRBV7-2	TRBJ2-4	few
ASSLGLAGGREQF	TRBD2	TRBV5-1	TRBJ2-1	few
ASSVEGSSGNTIY	NA	TRBV2	TRBJ1-3	NA
AWSVVGVEETQY	NA	TRBV30	TRBJ2-5	few
ASRMGPGNEQF	NA	TRBV27	TRBJ2-1	NA
ASSLASGNNEQF	TRBD2	TRBV7-2	TRBJ2-1	few
AISPSRGGSGNTIY	NA	TRBV10-3	TRBJ1-3	NA
AWSEGTAGQETQY	NA	TRBV30	TRBJ2-5	few
ASSHSGASTDTQY	TRBD2	TRBV4-3	TRBJ2-3	NA
ASNLYNQNYGYT	NA	TRBV7-9	TRBJ1-2	NA
ASSLGTVGRQETQY	TRBD1	TRBV7-9	TRBJ2-5	few
ASSPRDDSNSPLH	NA	TRBV4-3	TRBJ1-6	NA
ASSFTGEGTQY	NA	TRBV7-3	TRBJ2-3	NA
ASSQGTGMGNEQF	TRBD1	TRBV4-1	TRBJ2-1	few
SVGTNEQF	NA	TRBV29-1	TRBJ2-1	few
AMGENHEQF	NA	TRBV10-3	TRBJ2-1	many
ASSGKRTGELF	NA	TRBV9	TRBJ2-2	few
ASRKPTGPQH	NA	TRBV2	TRBJ1-5	NA
ASSLNGGGDEQY	TRBD2	TRBV7-2	TRBJ2-7	NA
ASSPEGQAKLF	NA	TRBV18	TRBJ1-4	few
AWTDRKHGYT	NA	TRBV30	TRBJ1-2	NA